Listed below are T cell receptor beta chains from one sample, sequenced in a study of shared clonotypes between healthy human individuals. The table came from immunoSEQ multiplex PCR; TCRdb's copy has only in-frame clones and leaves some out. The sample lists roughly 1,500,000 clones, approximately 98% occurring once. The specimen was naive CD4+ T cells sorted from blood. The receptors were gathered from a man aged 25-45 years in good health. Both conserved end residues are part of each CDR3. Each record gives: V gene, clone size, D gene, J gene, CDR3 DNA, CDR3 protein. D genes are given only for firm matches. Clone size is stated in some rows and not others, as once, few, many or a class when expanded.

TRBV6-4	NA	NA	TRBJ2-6	TGTGCCAGCAGTCGCGTTAGCTCACGACAAAGTCGGGCCAACGTCCTGACTTTC	CASSRVSSRQSRANVLTF
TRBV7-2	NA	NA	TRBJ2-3	TGTGCCAGCAGCCGGGAGTATTTT	CASSREYF
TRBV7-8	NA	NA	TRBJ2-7	TGTGCCAGCAGCTTAGTTTTAGCGGCCATGAGATACGAGCAGTACTTC	CASSLVLAAMRYEQYF
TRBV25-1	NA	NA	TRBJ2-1	TGTGCCAGCAGCCAGGGCCTCTCCTACAATGAGCAGTTCTTC	CASSQGLSYNEQFF
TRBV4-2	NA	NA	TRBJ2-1	TGTGCCAGCAGCCAACAAAACGGGAGATTTGAGCAGTTCTTC	CASSQQNGRFEQFF
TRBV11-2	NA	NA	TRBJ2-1	TGTGCCAGCAGCTTGACAGGAAACAATGAGCAGTTCTTC	CASSLTGNNEQFF
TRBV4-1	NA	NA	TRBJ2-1	TGCGCCAGCAGCCAGACCGCCGCAGGGCCCCCTGAGCAGTTCTTC	CASSQTAAGPPEQFF
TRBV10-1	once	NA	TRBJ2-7	TGCGCCAGCAGTGAGAGGGGACGGGAGACATCCTACGAGCAGTACTTC	CASSERGRETSYEQYF
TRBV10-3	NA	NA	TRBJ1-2	TGTGCCATCAGACCCTTGGCAGGGAGCTCTGGCTACACCTTC	CAIRPLAGSSGYTF
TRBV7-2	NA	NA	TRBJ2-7	TGTGCCAGCAGCTTTTCTAGTCACGAGCAGTACTTC	CASSFSSHEQYF
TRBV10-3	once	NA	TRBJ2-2	TGTGCCATCAGGCCAGGGGGCGGGAGGAGGGCCGGGGAGCTGTTTTTT	CAIRPGGGRRAGELFF
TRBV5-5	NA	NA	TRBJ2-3	TGTGCCAGCAGCTTCGACATTAGCACAGATACGCAGTATTTT	CASSFDISTDTQYF
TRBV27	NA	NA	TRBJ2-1	TGTGCCAGCAGTTCCCTGGGGACGGGAGCCTTCAATGAGCAGTTCTTC	CASSSLGTGAFNEQFF
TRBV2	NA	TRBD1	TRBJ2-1	TGTGCCAGCAAGGAAGGGGACAGGGAATCCCCTAATGAGCAGTTCTTC	CASKEGDRESPNEQFF
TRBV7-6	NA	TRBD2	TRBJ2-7	TGTGCCAGCAGCTTTCTCCAAGCGGGAGGGCCCCCCTACGAGCAGTACTTC	CASSFLQAGGPPYEQYF
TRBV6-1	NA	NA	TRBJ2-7	TGTGCCAGCAGTGAATCGGTATTGACCGAGCAGTACTTC	CASSESVLTEQYF
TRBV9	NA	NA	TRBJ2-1	TGTGCCAGCAGCGTAGATCCGATCGGCGGGCTCATGAATGAGCAGTTCTTC	CASSVDPIGGLMNEQFF
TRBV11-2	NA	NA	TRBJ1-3	TGTGCCAGCAGCTTAGAAGGACGAAGCGGCTCTGGAAACACCATATATTTT	CASSLEGRSGSGNTIYF
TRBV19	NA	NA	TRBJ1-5	TGTGCCAGTAGTATAACGGCAGGCCGGCCCCAGCATTTT	CASSITAGRPQHF
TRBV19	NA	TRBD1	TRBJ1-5	TGTGCCAGTAGTACCCGGGACAGAGGGCTTAGCAATCAGCCCCAGCATTTT	CASSTRDRGLSNQPQHF
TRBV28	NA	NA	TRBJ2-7	TGTGCCAGCAGTTCAACCTCCTCGACAGGCTACGAGCAGTACTTC	CASSSTSSTGYEQYF
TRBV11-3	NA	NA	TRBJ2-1	TGTGCCAGCAGCCGGGCGGGCCTTTACAATGAGCAGTTCTTC	CASSRAGLYNEQFF
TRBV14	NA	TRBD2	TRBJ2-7	TGTGCCAGCAGTCGATTTAGGACTAGCGAGAGGGGTGACTACGAGCAGTACTTC	CASSRFRTSERGDYEQYF
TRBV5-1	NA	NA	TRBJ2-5	TGCGCCAGCGCAGGGCGGGCGGAGGAGACCCAGTACTTC	CASAGRAEETQYF
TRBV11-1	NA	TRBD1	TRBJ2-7	TGTGCCAGCAGCGTAGGGGGCCCGGTCTACGAGCAGTACTTC	CASSVGGPVYEQYF
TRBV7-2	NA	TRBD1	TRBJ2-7	TGTGCCAGCAGCTCAGGTGACAGGGGACGCGAGCAGTACTTC	CASSSGDRGREQYF
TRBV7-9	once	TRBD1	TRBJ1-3	TGTGCCAGCAAAATCGGGACAGGGGATTTGTTCACCATATATTTT	CASKIGTGDLFTIYF
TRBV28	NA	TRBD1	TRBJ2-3	TGTGCCAGCAGTTTGGACCCGACAGGGTCGGATACGCAGTATTTT	CASSLDPTGSDTQYF
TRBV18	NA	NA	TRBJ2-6	TGTGCCAGCTCCCCCCTGCATCACTCTGGGGCCAACGTCCTGACTTTC	CASSPLHHSGANVLTF
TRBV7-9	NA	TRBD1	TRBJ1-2	TGTGCCAGCAGCTTAGTATGGGACAGAAAAAATAACTATGGCTACACCTTC	CASSLVWDRKNNYGYTF
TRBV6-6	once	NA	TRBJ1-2	TGTGCCAGCAGTTACTCGAAGCAGGGCCGCTATGGCTACACCTTC	CASSYSKQGRYGYTF
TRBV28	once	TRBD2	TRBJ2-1	TGTGCCAGCAGTAGGACTAGCGGGAGAGATTTGTTCTTC	CASSRTSGRDLFF
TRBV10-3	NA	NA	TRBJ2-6	TGTGCCATCCTTGAGGCAGCAAGCTCTGGGGCCAACGTCCTGACTTTC	CAILEAASSGANVLTF
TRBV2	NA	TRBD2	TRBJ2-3	TGTGCCGGCGGGAGGCCTCGTAGCACAGATACGCAGTATTTT	CAGGRPRSTDTQYF
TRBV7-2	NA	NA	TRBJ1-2	TGTGCCAGCAGCTTAAGATCAGGGTCGAATGGCTACACCTTC	CASSLRSGSNGYTF
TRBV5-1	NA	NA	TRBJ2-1	TGCGCCAGCAGCTTGGAGAGTTACAATGAGCAGTTCTTC	CASSLESYNEQFF
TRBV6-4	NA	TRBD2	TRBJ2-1	TGTGCCAGCAGCGCCAGCGGGAGGGCCTTGGATGAGCAGTTCTTC	CASSASGRALDEQFF
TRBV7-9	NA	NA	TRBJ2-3	TGTGCCAGCAGCTTAAGGCGTGTTCAGGCATCAGATACGCAGTATTTT	CASSLRRVQASDTQYF
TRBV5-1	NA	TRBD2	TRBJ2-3	TGCGCCAGCAGCGTAGCGGGAGGGAGCACAGATACGCAGTATTTT	CASSVAGGSTDTQYF
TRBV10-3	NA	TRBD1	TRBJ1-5	TGTGCCATCAGTGAGTCCGAGGGGGCGGGTGGCAATCAGCCCCAGCATTTT	CAISESEGAGGNQPQHF